This T cell receptor (beta chain) was profiled in a study of T cell repertoires in cytomegalovirus infection (dated by TCRdb to between 2018 and 2021). Background on the whole study: Donor HLA type was relevant to the analysis, as public TCR beta signatures indicated carriage of CMV infection together with the matching HLA type.

For sequencing, an Illumina HiSeq 1500 was employed. TCRdb's own reprocessing of the public reads used fastp at Q25 and MiXCR and kept productive beta chains. Every CDR3 protein is listed once, alongside the most common genes and DNA of its rows. In this sample the table shows approximately 750,000 distinct CDR3 sequences, less than 40% of which occur a single time. 2.5% to 3% of the sample rests with the top ten. The junction carries 12 bases between V and J, which are trimmed by 6 bases and 3 bases respectively. Counted from cysteine to phenylalanine, this CDR3 has 14 amino acids. The read is trimmed to its CDR3 DNA, 42 bases read in frame from base 1. What the research found in general, with its limitations: The ex vivo response was dominated by HLA-C-restricted CMV-specific TCR beta clonotypes, which also provided the single most frequent clonotype in two of eight donors. In both this cohort and an independent 352-donor cohort, the cumulative frequency of public TCR beta family members distinguished carriers of CMV infection plus the relevant HLA type.

In the case of this clonotype: Its antigen specificity is not known. The sample holds no much larger clone one base away, and base qualities are not on file.

This clonotype was obtained from a human donor in good health (CMV status not recorded). Some clones in this sample may be carry-over from other donors' samples. The receptor chain draws on TRBV12-3 or TRBV12-4 and TRBJ1-5; tentative D gene TRBD1, with 6 bases matching. Sequenced material: PBMCs. The DNA reads as follows: TGTGCCAGCAGCAACGGACAGCACAATCAGCCCCAGCATTTT. It specifies CASSNGQHNQPQHF.